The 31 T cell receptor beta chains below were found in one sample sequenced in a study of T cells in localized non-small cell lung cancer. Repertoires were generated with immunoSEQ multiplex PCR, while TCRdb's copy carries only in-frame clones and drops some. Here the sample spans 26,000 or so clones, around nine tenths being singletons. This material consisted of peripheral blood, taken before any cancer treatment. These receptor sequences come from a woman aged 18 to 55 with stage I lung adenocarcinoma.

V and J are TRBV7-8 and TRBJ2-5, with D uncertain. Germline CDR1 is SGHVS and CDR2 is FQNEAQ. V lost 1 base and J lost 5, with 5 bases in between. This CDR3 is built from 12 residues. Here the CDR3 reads CASSLVRETQYF. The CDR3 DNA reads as TGTGCCAGCAGCTTAGTTCGGGAGACCCAGTACTTC.

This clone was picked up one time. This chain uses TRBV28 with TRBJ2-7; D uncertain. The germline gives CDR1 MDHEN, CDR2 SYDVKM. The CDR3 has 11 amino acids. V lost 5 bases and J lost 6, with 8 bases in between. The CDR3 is CASSLLGEQYF. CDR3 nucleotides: TGTGCCAGCAGTCTTCTGGGCGAGCAGTACTTC.

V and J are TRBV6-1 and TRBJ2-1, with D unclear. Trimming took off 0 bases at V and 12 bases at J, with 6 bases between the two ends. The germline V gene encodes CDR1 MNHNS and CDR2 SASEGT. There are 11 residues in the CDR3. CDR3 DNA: TGTGCCAGCAGTGAAGCTTACCCGCAGTTCTTC. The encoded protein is CASSEAYPQFF.

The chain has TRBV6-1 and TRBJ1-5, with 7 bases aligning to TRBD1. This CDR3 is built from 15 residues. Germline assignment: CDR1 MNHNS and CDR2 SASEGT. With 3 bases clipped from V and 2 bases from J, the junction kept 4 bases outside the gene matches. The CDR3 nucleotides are TGTGCCAGCAGTGACAGGGGGTATGGCAATCAGCCCCAGCATTTT. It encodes CASSDRGYGNQPQHF.

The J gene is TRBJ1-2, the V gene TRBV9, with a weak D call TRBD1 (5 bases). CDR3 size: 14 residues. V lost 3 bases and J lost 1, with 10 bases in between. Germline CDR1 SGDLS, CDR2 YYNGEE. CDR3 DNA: TGTGCCAGCAGCGCCCAGGGAGGTAACTATGGCTACACCTTC. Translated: CASSAQGGNYGYTF.

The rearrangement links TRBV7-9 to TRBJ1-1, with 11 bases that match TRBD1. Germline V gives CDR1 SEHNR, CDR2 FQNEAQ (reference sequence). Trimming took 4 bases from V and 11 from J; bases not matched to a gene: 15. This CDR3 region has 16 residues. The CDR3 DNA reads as TGTGCCAGCAGCTCCTCAAGGACAGGGGGCTACGGAGATGCTTTCTTT. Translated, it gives CASSSSRTGGYGDAFF. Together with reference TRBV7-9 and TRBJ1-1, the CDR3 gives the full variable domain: DTGVSQNPRHKITKRGQNVTFRCDPISEHNRLYWYRQTLGQGPEFLTYFQNEAQLEKSRLLSDRFSAERPKGSFSTLEIQRTEQGDSAMYLCASSSSRTGGYGDAFFGQGTRLTVV.

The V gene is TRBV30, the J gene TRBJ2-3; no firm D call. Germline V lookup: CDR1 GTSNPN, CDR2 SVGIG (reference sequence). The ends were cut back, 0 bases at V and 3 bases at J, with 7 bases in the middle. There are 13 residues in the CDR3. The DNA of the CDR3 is TGTGCCTGGAGTGTGGCGTTTACAGATACGCAGTATTTT. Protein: CAWSVAFTDTQYF.

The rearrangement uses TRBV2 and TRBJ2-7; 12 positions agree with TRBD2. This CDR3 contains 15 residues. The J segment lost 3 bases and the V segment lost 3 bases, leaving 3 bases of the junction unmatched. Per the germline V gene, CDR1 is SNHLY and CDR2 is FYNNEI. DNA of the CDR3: TGTGCCAGCAGTGATCCGGGACTAGCGGGCTACGAGCAGTACTTC. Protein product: CASSDPGLAGYEQYF.

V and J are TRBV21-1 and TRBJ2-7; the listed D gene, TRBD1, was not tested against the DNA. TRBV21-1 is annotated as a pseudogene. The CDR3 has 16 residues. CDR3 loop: CASSTLTGTGLAEQYF. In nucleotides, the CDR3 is TGTGCCAGCAGCACCTTAACCGGGACAGGGTTAGCCGAGCAGTACTTC.

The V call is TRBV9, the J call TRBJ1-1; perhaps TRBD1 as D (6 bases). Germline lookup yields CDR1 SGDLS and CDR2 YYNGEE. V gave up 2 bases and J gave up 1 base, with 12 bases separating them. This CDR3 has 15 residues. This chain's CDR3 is CASSVGRGWNTEAFF. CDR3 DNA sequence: TGTGCCAGCAGCGTTGGCAGGGGATGGAACACTGAAGCTTTCTTT.

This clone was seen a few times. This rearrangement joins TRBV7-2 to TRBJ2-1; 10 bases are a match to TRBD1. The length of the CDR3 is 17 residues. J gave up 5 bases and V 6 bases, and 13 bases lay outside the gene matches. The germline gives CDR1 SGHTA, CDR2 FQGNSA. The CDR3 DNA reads TGTGCCAGCAGTTTAAGGATCCGGGACAGGGGCGACAATGAGCAGTTCTTC. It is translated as CASSLRIRDRGDNEQFF.

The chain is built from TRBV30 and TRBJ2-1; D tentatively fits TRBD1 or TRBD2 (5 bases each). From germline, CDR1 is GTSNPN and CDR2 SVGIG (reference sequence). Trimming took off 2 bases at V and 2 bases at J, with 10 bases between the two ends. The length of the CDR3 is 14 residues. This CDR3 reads CAWSRREPYNEQFF. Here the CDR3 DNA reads TGTGCCTGGAGTCGCAGGGAGCCCTACAATGAGCAGTTCTTC.

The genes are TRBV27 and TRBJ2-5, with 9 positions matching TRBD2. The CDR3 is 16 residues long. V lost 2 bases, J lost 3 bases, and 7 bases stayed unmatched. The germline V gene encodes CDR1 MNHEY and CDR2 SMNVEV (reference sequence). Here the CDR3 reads CASSLGPAGGEETQYF. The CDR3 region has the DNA TGTGCCAGCAGTTTAGGCCCAGCGGGAGGTGAAGAGACCCAGTACTTC.

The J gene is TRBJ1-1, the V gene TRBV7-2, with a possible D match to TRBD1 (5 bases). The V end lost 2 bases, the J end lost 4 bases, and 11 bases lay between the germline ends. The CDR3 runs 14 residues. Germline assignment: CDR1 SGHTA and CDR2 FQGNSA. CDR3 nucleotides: TGTGCCAGCAGCTTAACGTTCGGGGCCACTGAAGCTTTCTTT. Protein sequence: CASSLTFGATEAFF.

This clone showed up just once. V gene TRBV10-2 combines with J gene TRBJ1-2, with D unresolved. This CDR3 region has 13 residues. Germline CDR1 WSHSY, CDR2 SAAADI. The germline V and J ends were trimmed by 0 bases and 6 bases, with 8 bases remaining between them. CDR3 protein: CASSESDGHGYTF. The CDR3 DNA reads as TGCGCCAGCAGTGAGTCGGATGGCCATGGCTACACCTTC.

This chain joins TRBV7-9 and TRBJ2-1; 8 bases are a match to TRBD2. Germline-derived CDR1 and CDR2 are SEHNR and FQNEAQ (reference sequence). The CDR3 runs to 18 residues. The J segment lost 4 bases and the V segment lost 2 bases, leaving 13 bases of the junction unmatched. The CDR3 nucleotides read TGTGCCAGCAGCTTATTCGTGGGGAGACTAGCGAGGTACAATGAGCAGTTCTTC. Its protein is CASSLFVGRLARYNEQFF.

CDR3 bases: TGCGCCAGCAGCCAAGGTATCGGGACCCAACGGGGGGAGCAGTTCTTC. This gives the protein CASSQGIGTQRGEQFF. V gene TRBV4-1 combines with J gene TRBJ2-1; a weak D match, TRBD2 (6 bases). This CDR3 has 16 amino acids. V lost 1 base to trimming and J lost 10 bases, with 20 bases between them. Germline V gene data show CDR1 as MGHRA and CDR2 as YSYEKL.

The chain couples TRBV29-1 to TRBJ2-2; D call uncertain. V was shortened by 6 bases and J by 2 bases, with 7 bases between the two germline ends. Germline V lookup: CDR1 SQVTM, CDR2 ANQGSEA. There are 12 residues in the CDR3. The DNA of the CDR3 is TGCAGCGTAAACTCAAACACCGGGGAGCTGTTTTTT. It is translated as CSVNSNTGELFF.

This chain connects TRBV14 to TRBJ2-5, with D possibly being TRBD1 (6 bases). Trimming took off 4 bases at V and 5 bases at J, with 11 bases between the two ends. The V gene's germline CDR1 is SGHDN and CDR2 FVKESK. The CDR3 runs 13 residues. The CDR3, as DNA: TGTGCCAGCAGCCGAAACAGGGATGAGACCCAGTACTTC. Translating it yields CASSRNRDETQYF.

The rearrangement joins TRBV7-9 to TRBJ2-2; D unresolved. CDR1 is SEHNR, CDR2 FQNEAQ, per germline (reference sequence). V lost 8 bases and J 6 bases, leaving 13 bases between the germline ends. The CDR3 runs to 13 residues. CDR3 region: CASLLSQAGELFF. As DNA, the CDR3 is TGTGCCAGCCTACTTAGCCAAGCCGGGGAGCTGTTTTTT.

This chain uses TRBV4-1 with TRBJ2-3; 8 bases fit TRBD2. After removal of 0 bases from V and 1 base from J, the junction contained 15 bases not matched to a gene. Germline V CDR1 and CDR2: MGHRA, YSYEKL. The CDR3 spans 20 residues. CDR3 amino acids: CASSQDVLLSRGDRTDTQYF. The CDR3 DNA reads TGCGCCAGCAGCCAAGATGTTCTTCTTTCGCGGGGGGATCGCACAGATACGCAGTATTTT.

CDR3 protein: CSVEESRDRNYGYTF. CDR3 DNA sequence: TGCAGCGTTGAAGAATCCCGGGACAGAAACTATGGCTACACCTTC. V is TRBV29-1 and J is TRBJ1-2; 7 positions match TRBD1. The length of the CDR3 is 15 residues. Trimming at V came to 0 bases and at J to 2 bases, leaving 6 bases not matched to a gene. Germline assignment: CDR1 SQVTM and CDR2 ANQGSEA.

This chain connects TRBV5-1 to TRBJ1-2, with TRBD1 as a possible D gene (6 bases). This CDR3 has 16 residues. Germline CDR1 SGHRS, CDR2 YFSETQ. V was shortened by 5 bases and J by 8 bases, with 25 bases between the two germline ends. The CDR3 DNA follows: TGCGCCAGCAGATTTTCCGATCGGGACAATAGGGCGGGCTACACCTTC. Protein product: CASRFSDRDNRAGYTF.

CDR3 bases: TGCGCCAGCAGCCCGTCACCTGGGGCCAACGTCCTGACTTTC. This encodes CASSPSPGANVLTF. V and J are TRBV5-1 and TRBJ2-6; unclear D gene. V lost 4 bases and J lost 2, with 7 bases in between. This CDR3 has 14 amino acids. CDR1 and CDR2 from the germline V gene are SGHRS and YFSETQ.

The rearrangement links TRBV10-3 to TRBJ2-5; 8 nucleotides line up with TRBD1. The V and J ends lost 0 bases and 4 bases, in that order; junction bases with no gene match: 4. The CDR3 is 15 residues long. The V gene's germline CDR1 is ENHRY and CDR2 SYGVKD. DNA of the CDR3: TGTGCCATCAGTGAGTCTAGACAGGGGCGAGAGACCCAGTACTTC. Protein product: CAISESRQGRETQYF.

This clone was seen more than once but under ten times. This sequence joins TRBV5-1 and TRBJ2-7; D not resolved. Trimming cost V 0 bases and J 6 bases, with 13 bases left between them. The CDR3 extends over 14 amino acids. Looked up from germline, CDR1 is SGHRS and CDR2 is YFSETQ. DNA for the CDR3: TGCGCCAGCAGCTTGGTCGACTCTCTAAGCGAGCAGTACTTC. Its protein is CASSLVDSLSEQYF.

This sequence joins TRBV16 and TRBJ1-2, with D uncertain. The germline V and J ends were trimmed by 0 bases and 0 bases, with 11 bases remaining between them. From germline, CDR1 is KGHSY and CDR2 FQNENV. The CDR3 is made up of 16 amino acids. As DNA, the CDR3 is TGTGCCAGCAGCCAATCTTCACAGCAACCTAACTATGGCTACACCTTC. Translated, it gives CASSQSSQQPNYGYTF.

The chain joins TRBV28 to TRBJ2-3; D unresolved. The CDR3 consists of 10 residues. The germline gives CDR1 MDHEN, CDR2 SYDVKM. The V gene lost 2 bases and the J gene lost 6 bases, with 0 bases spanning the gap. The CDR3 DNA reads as TGTGCCAGCAGTTTAGATACGCAGTATTTT. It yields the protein CASSLDTQYF.

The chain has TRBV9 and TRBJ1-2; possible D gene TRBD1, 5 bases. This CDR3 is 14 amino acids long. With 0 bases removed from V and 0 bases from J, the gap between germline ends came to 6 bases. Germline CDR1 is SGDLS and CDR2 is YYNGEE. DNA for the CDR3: TGTGCCAGCAGCGTAGTAGGGGCTAACTATGGCTACACCTTC. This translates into CASSVVGANYGYTF. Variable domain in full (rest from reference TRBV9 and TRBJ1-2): DSGVTQTPKHLITATGQRVTLRCSPRSGDLSVYWYQQSLDQGLQFLIQYYNGEERAKGNILERFSAQQFPDLHSELNLSSLELGDSALYFCASSVVGANYGYTFGSGTRLTVV.

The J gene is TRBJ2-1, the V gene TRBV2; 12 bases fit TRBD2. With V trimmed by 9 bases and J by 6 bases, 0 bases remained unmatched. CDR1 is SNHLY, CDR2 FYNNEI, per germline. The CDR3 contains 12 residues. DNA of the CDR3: TGTGCCAGGACTAGCGGGAGCAATGAGCAGTTCTTC. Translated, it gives CARTSGSNEQFF.

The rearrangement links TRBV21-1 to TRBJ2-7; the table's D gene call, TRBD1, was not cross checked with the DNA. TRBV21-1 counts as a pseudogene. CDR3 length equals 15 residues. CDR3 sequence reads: CASSNSQGGTYEQYF. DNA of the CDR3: TGTGCCAGCAGCAATTCACAGGGGGGTACCTACGAGCAGTACTTC.